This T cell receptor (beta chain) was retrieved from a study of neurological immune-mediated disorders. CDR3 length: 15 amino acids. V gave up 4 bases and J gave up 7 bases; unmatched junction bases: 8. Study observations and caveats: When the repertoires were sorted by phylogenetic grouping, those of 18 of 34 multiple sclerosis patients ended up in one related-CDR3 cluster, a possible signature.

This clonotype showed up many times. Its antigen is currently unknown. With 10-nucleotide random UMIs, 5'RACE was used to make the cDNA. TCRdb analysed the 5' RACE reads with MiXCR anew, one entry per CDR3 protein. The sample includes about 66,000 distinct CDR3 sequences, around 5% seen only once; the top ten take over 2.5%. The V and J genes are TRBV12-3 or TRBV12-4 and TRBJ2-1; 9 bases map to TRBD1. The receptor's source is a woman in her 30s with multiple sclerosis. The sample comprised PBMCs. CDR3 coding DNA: TGTGCCAGCAGTTGGGGACAGGGTTATTCTAATGAGCAGTTCTTC. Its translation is CASSWGQGYSNEQFF.